This T cell receptor beta chain was identified during a study of T cells in localized non-small cell lung cancer. CDR1 SNHLY and CDR2 FYNNEI come from the germline V gene. The CDR3 runs 12 residues. Trimming cost V 4 bases and J 5 bases; bases outside gene matches: 2. Whole-study findings and limits: Sequencing was limited to one tumor region, leaving the possibility of heterogeneity open. There were a median roughly 61 of the top 100 tumor clones appearing in adjacent lung. Uninvolved adjacent lung had higher T cell clonality than tumor and all other tissues.

Method: immunoSEQ multiplex PCR; TCRdb's copy keeps in-frame clones and lacks some. The sample yields 59,000 or so clones, roughly 92% seen once. About this clone itself: Its specificity is not known.

The receptor comes from a man aged 40 to 69 with stage I lung adenocarcinoma. Sequencing was performed on peripheral blood, taken before any cancer treatment. The V call is TRBV2, the J call TRBJ2-7; TRBD2 agrees at 7 bases. For the CDR3, the DNA is TGTGCCAGCAGTGGACTAGCCCACGAGCAGTACTTC. The encoded protein is CASSGLAHEQYF.